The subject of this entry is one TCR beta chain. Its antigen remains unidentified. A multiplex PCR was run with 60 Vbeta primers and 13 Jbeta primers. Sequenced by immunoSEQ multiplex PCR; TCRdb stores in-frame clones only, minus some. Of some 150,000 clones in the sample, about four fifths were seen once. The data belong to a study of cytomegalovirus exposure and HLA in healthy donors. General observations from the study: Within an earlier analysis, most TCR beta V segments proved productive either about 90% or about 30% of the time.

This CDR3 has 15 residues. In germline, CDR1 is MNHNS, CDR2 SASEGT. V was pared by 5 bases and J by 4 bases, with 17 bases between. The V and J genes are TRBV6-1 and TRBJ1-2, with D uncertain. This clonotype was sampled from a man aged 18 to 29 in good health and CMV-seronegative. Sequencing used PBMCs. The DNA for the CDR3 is TGTGCCAGCAGTTTAACTTCTGAGTACAGCTATGGCTACACCTTC. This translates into CASSLTSEYSYGYTF.